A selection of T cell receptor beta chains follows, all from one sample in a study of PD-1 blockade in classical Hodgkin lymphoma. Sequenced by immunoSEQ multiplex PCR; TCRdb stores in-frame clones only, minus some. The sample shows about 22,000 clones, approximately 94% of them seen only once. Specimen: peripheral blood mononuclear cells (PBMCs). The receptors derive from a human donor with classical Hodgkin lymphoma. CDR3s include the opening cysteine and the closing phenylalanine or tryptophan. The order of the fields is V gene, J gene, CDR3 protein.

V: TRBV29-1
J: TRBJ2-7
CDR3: CSVEPRGGTYEQYF

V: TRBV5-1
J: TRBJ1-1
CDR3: CASSQGLGTEAFF

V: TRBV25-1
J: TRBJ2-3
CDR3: CASSEGRISTDTQYF

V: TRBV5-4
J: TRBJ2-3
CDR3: CASSLDLSITDTQYF

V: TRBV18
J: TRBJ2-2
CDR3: CASSPLQGSTTGELFF

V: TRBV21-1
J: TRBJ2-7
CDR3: CASRTNVATRVDEQYF

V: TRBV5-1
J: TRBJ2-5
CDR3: CASSLGTRGGVETQYF

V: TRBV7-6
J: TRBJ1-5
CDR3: CASSLAGESDQPQHF

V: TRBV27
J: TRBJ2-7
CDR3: CASSLNTGALQYF

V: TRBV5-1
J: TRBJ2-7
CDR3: CASSMWTGDGAYEQYF

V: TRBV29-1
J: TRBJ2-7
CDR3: CSPLATANYYEQYF

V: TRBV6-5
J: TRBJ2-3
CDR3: CASSSLAGGPDTQYF

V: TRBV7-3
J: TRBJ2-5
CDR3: CASAEAGGETQYF

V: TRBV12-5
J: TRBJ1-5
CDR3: CASGLGEGNQPQHF

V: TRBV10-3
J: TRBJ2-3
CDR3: CAISPFGGQTTDTQYF

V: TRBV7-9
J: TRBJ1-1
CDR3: CASSLASDSTEAFF

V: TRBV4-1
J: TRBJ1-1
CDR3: CASSQDRRGTEAFF

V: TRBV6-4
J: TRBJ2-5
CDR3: CASSAAAGGSETQYF

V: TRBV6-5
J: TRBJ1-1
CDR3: CASSYILGNTEAFF

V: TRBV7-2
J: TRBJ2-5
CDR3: CASSRKPMGGTLQETQYF

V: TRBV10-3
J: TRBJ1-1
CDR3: CAISNPLSNRANTEAFF